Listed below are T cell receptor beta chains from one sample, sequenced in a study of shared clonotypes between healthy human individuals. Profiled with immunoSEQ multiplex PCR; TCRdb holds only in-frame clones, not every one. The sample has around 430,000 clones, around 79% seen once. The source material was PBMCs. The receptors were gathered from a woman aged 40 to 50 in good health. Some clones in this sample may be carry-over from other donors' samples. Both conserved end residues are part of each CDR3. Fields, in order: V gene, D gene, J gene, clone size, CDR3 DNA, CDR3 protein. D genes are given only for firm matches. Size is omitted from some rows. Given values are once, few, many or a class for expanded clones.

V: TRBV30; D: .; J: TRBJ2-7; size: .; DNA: TGTGCCTGGAGTCCTGGGCCGGGCGAGCAGTACTTC; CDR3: CAWSPGPGEQYF
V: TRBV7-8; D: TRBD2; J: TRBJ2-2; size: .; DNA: TGTGCCAGCAGCCCGTTGGCTAGCGGGAGATACAACACCGGGGAGCTGTTTTTT; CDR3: CASSPLASGRYNTGELFF
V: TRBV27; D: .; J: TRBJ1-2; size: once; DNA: TGTGCCAGCAGTCTCCGAGTGGGGTCCTATGGCTACACCTTC; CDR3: CASSLRVGSYGYTF
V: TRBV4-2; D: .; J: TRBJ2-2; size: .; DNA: TGTGCCAGCCGCGTTACCGGGGAGCTGTTTTTT; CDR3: CASRVTGELFF
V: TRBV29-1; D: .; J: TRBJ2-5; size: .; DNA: TGCAGCGTTGAGGTAGGGGAGACCCAGTACTTC; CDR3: CSVEVGETQYF
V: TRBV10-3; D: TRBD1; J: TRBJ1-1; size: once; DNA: TGTGCCATCAGAGACAGGGAGAACACTGAAGCTTTCTTT; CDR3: CAIRDRENTEAFF
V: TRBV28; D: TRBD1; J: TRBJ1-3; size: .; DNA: TGTGCCAGCAGTTTTAACAGGGGGCCCTCTGGAAACACCATATATTTT; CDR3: CASSFNRGPSGNTIYF
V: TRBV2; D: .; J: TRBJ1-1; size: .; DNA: TGTGCCAGCAACTTCCAGGGCGGCAGGGTGAACACTGAAGCTTTCTTT; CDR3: CASNFQGGRVNTEAFF
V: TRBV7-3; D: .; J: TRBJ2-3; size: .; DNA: TGTGCCAGCAGCTTAACAGGGGCAGCCACAGATACGCAGTATTTT; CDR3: CASSLTGAATDTQYF
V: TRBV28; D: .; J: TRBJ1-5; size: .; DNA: TGTGCCAGCAGTTTGGCCTACTCCCTTTGGGAAGTTCAGCCCCAGCATTTT; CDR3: CASSLAYSLWEVQPQHF
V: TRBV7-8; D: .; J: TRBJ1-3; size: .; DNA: TGTGCCAGCAGCGGGAGGACCTCAAACACCATATATTTT; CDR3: CASSGRTSNTIYF
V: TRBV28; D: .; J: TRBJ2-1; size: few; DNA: TGTGCCAGCTGTCCCGGGACGCGTATTGGTGAGCAGTTCTTC; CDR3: CASCPGTRIGEQFF
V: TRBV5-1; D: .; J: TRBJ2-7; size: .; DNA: TGCGCCAGCAGCAAAGGCCCCTACGAGCAGTACTTC; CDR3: CASSKGPYEQYF
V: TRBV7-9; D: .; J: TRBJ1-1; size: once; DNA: TGTGCCAGCAGCTTAGTAATGAACACTGAAGCTTTCTTT; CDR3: CASSLVMNTEAFF
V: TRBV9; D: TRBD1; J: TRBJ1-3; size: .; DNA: TGTGCCAGCAGCCCCCAGGGGGCTGGAAACACCATATATTTT; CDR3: CASSPQGAGNTIYF
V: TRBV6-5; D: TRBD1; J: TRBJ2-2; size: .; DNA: TGTGCCAGCAGTTACTTGGGACAGGCGAACACCGGGGAGCTGTTTTTT; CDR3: CASSYLGQANTGELFF
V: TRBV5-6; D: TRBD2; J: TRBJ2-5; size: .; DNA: TGTGCCAGCAGCTCCGGGACTCGCGGGAGTTGGGGTCGTGAGACCCAGTACTTC; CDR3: CASSSGTRGSWGRETQYF
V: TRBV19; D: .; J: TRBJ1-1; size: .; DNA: TGTGCCAGTACTCCCGGGAGTCTTTGGGGGACTGAAGCTTTCTTT; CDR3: CASTPGSLWGTEAFF
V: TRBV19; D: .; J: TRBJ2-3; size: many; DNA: TGTGCCAGTAGTATTCGGACCGGGGAAGATACGCAGTATTTT; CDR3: CASSIRTGEDTQYF
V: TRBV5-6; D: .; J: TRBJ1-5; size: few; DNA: TGTGCCAGCAGCTTGCACGGCGATCCCGCGTATGGAGATCAGCCCCAGCATTTT; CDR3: CASSLHGDPAYGDQPQHF
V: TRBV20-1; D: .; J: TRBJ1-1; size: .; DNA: TGCAGTGCTGGTGGAGCTTTCTTT; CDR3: CSAGGAFF
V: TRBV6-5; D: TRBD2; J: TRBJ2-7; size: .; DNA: TGTGCCAGCAGTTACGGACTAGCGGGAGAGGTAAAGGTGCAGTACTTC; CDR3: CASSYGLAGEVKVQYF
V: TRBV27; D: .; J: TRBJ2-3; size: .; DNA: TGTGCCAGCAGACTATACTTGATTGGCACAGATACGCAGTATTTT; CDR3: CASRLYLIGTDTQYF
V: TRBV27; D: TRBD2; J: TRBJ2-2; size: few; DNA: TGTGCCAGCACGGGACTAGCACACGGGGAGCTGTTTTTT; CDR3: CASTGLAHGELFF
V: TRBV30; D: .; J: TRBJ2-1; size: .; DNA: TGTGCCTGGATCCGTGTCAATGAGCAGTTCTTC; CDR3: CAWIRVNEQFF
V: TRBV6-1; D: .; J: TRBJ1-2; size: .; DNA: TGTGCCAGCAGTGAATTCGGGGAACTTCTCTATGGCTACACCTTC; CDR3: CASSEFGELLYGYTF
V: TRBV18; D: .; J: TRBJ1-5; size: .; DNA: TGTGCCAGCTCACCCCGCGCAGTTGATCAGCCCCAGCATTTT; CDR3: CASSPRAVDQPQHF
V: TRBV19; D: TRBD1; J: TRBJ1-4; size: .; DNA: TGTGCCAGTAGGGGACAGGCAGCTAGCGCAACTAATGAAAAACTGTTTTTT; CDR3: CASRGQAASATNEKLFF
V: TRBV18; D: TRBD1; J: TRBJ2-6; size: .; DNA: TGTGCGGACAGGGAAACTGGCTCTGGGGCCAACGTCCTGACTTTC; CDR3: CADRETGSGANVLTF
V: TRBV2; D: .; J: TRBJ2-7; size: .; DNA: TGTGCCAGCAGTGGGCAGGGTGGTTCCTACGAGCAGTACTTC; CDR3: CASSGQGGSYEQYF
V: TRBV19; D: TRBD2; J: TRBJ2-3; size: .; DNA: TGTGCCAGTAGTCCCCGTAGCGGGGCTAGCACAGATACGCAGTATTTT; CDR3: CASSPRSGASTDTQYF
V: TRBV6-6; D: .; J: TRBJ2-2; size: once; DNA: TGTGCCAGCAGTTACGATCCGAACACCGGGGAGCTGTTTTTT; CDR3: CASSYDPNTGELFF
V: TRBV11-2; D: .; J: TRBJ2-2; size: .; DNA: TGTGCCAGCAGCTTACTCACCGGGGAGCTGTTTTTT; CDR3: CASSLLTGELFF
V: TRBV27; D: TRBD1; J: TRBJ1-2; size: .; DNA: TGTGCCAGCAGTCGACAGGGTAGTTGGTATGGCTACACCTTC; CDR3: CASSRQGSWYGYTF
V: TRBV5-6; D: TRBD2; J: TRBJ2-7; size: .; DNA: TGTGCCAGCAGCTCGGCTCCTAGCGGGAGTCGAGGCGAGCAGTACTTC; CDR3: CASSSAPSGSRGEQYF